The sequence of this T cell receptor beta chain was determined in a study of blood T cell repertoires in COVID-19. Study summary: The United States, Italy and Spain were the sources of the acute and convalescent COVID-19 samples.

Original processing notes: Cell counts per sample came from amplifying reference gene primers. The method was immunoSEQ multiplex PCR; TCRdb's version includes in-frame clones alone and lacks a portion of them. Clone size and V and J calls were adopted from that table, with D and trimming inferred from the DNA. The sample holds about 290,000 clones, around 90% seen once. The V end lost 2 bases, the J end lost 0 bases, and 6 bases lay between the germline ends. Germline V lookup: CDR1 SGHDT, CDR2 YYEEEE. This CDR3 has 14 amino acids. Individuals drawn from approximately 26 US areas were roughly 18 to 95 years old. The study counted Cohort 3 donors as recovered given two negative PCRs, clearance, or symptom resolution. A few counts support this clone. Other DNA sequences in this sample translate to the same CDR3.

The receptor was isolated from a middle-aged woman who had recovered from COVID-19. This rearrangement joins TRBV5-6 to TRBJ1-3; the D is unclear. Sequencing was done on a sample of PBMCs or T cells enriched from blood (not recorded which). The CDR3 loop reads CASSFSFSGNTIYF. Written as DNA, the CDR3 is TGTGCCAGCAGCTTTTCATTCTCTGGAAACACCATATATTTT.